The clone carrying this TCR beta chain was detected only once. Its antigen is currently unknown. No conserved phenylalanine or tryptophan ends this CDR3, so it is likely a read error. This entry belongs to a study of T cells in Graves' hyperthyroidism and ophthalmopathy. Findings of the study overall: Progression to ophthalmopathy was predicted a median of roughly 6.6 months early. Blood shared most expanded thyroid clonotypes above 0.001. Ophthalmopathy was told apart from stable hyperthyroidism by a 13 V-J model.

Template material for amplifying TCR beta CDR3 regions consisted of RNA transcripts. Primed by the HTBI set, a first-round RT-PCR was run on the TCR CDR3. A single record per CDR3 protein comes from TCRdb applying MiXCR to the multiplex PCR reads. Of more than 500,000 distinct CDR3 sequences listed, just over 45% are singletons. The clonotype comes from an adult woman with Graves' disease, either hyperthyroidism or ophthalmopathy (not recorded which). Sequenced input: peripheral blood or thyroid tissue (not recorded which).

The CDR3, as DNA: TGTGCCAGCGGCCCCGGACAGACCTATGGCTACACCTCC. As protein: CASGPGQTYGYTS. The chain uses TRBV7-2 and TRBJ1-2; D is perhaps TRBD1 (6 bases). This CDR3 region has 13 residues. The V end was cut by 8 bases, the J end by 4 bases, with 14 bases between. Per germline, CDR1 SGHTA and CDR2 FQGNSA.